The TCR beta chain under discussion was sequenced for a study of CD8 T cells in Susac syndrome. Random hexamers primed reverse transcription of roughly 0.5 to 1 ug RNA. MiXCR, run by TCRdb on the immunoSEQ multiplex PCR reads, gives a single entry per CDR3 protein. The sample has around 150,000 distinct CDR3 sequences, approximately 93% seen once; the top ten hold about 0.095%. V lost 5 bases to trimming and J lost 4 bases; unmatched junction nucleotides: 6. The CDR3 contains 15 residues. Control patients had untreated stable or active relapsing-remitting multiple sclerosis by revised McDonald criteria. TEMRA cells were FACS-enriched, and CD8+ and CD4+ T cells were isolated negatively.

The clonotype comes from a human donor with multiple sclerosis. The sequencing sample was made of CD4+ T cells from PBMCs. V is TRBV12-3 or TRBV12-4 and J is TRBJ2-5; 11 bases are a match to TRBD2. CDR3 in amino acids: CASSPSGTSGETQYF. DNA of the CDR3: TGTGCCAGCAGTCCCTCCGGGACTAGCGGAGAGACCCAGTACTTC.